A single sample is the source of the 21 T cell receptor beta chains below, sequenced in a study of T cell responses to AZD1222 COVID-19 vaccine. Using immunoSEQ multiplex PCR, the repertoire was profiled, and TCRdb retains in-frame clones only, with some absent. The sample has around 140,000 clones, almost 90% seen once. Sample: peripheral blood, taken 28 days after the second AZD1222 dose. The receptor source for this set is an adult who received the AZD1222 COVID-19 vaccine.

The rearrangement links TRBV6-5 to TRBJ2-2, with D hard to call. Germline V lookup: CDR1 MNHEY, CDR2 SVGAGI. Trimming shortened V by 2 bases and J by 6 bases, and 16 bases separated the two germline ends. CDR3 size: 16 residues. This CDR3 reads CASSYASNVAPGELFF. In DNA form, the CDR3 reads TGTGCCAGCAGTTACGCTTCCAATGTCGCTCCCGGGGAGCTGTTTTTT.

The rearrangement joins TRBV6-1 to TRBJ1-2, with D tentatively TRBD1 (5 bases). Deletions cut 3 bases from V and 6 bases from J, with 11 bases between. Germline lookup yields CDR1 MNHNS and CDR2 SASEGT. The CDR3 extends over 13 amino acids. The CDR3 DNA reads as TGTGCCAGCAGTGAGACCCGGGGGGATGGCTACACCTTC. The encoded protein is CASSETRGDGYTF.

V and J are TRBV14 and TRBJ1-2; D remains ambiguous. CDR3 length: 14 amino acids. Germline assignment: CDR1 SGHDN and CDR2 FVKESK. The ends were cut back, 1 base at V and 8 bases at J, with 14 bases in the middle. In nucleotides, the CDR3 is TGTGCCAGCAGCCAAGCAGGCAGATCTATCGGCTACACCTTC. Its protein is CASSQAGRSIGYTF.

The J gene is TRBJ1-3, the V gene TRBV9; D is ambiguous. Trimming took off 1 base at V and 0 bases at J, with 11 bases between the two ends. Germline lookup yields CDR1 SGDLS and CDR2 YYNGEE. The CDR3 is 16 residues long. The CDR3: CASSVSSQDSGNTIYF. Here the CDR3 DNA reads TGTGCCAGCAGCGTAAGTAGTCAGGACTCTGGAAACACCATATATTTT.

The chain has TRBV3-1 (or the pseudogene TRBV3-2) and TRBJ1-2; D is unclear. There are 14 residues in the CDR3. Between the trimmed V and J ends, which lost 0 bases and 4 bases, there was a span of 9 bases. Germline CDR1 reads LGHDT; CDR2 reads YNNKEL (reference sequence). CDR3 DNA: TGTGCCAGCAGCCAAGATCAAGCGCCCTATGGCTACACCTTC. Translating it yields CASSQDQAPYGYTF.

This chain connects TRBV14 to TRBJ2-2; D is possibly TRBD1 (5 bases). The CDR3 loop spans 14 amino acids. V was trimmed by 6 bases and J by 5 bases, leaving 13 bases between them. Germline V gives CDR1 SGHDN, CDR2 FVKESK. The CDR3 loop is CASRQTAGTGELFF. Here the CDR3 DNA reads TGTGCCAGCAGGCAGACCGCAGGGACCGGGGAGCTGTTTTTT.

This clone was seen once. The CDR3 region is CASSPFMDRDSPLHF. The DNA for the CDR3 is TGTGCCAGCTCACCGTTTATGGACAGGGATTCACCCCTCCACTTT. The chain couples TRBV18 to TRBJ1-6, with TRBD1 matching 8 bases. Germline V lookup: CDR1 KGHSH, CDR2 LQKENI. The CDR3 covers 15 residues. V gave up 3 bases and J gave up 8 bases; unmatched junction bases: 6.

CDR3: CASSLAGYGNTIYF. The DNA of the CDR3 is TGCGCCAGCAGCTTGGCAGGGTACGGAAACACCATATATTTT. The chain joins TRBV5-1 to TRBJ1-3, with a tentative D call TRBD1 (5 bases). The V and J ends lost 0 bases and 4 bases respectively, with 8 bases between them. CDR1 is SGHRS, CDR2 YFSETQ, per germline. This CDR3 comprises 14 residues.

The CDR3 DNA reads as TGCGCCAGCAGTACCGGGACTTTCAATGAGCAGTTCTTC. Amino acid sequence: CASSTGTFNEQFF. This chain uses TRBV10-1 with TRBJ2-1, with D tentatively TRBD2 (6 bases). The V end was cut by 5 bases, the J end by 6 bases, with 11 bases between. Germline V gene data show CDR1 as WNHNN and CDR2 as SYGVQD (reference sequence). The CDR3 is 13 amino acids.

The J gene is TRBJ2-3, the V gene TRBV14, with D maybe TRBD2 (5 bases). This CDR3 comprises 14 residues. V was shortened by 2 bases and J by 4 bases, with 10 bases between the two germline ends. Germline V gives CDR1 SGHDN, CDR2 FVKESK. CDR3 coding DNA: TGTGCCAGCAGCCAAACAACCGGGGCAGATACGCAGTATTTT. It encodes CASSQTTGADTQYF.

J is TRBJ2-1 and V is TRBV6-5; D unclear. Per the germline V gene, CDR1 is MNHEY and CDR2 is SVGAGI. The ends were cut back, 7 bases at V and 7 bases at J, with 8 bases in the middle. The CDR3 is 11 amino acids. This CDR3 is CASILRNEQFF. The CDR3 coding sequence is TGTGCCAGCATTCTTAGGAATGAGCAGTTCTTC.

The chain is built from TRBV9 and TRBJ2-7, with D perhaps given as TRBD1 or TRBD2 (6 bases each). This CDR3 is built from 18 residues. Per the germline V gene, CDR1 is SGDLS and CDR2 is YYNGEE. V gave up 2 bases and J gave up 3 bases, with 24 bases separating them. The CDR3 nucleotides are TGTGCCAGCAGCGTGGGGACATCCGGGCGGGACCCACTCTACGAGCAGTACTTC. This encodes CASSVGTSGRDPLYEQYF.

This chain links TRBV5-1 with TRBJ1-4; TRBD1 matches 8 bases. J gave up 5 bases and V 1 base, and 4 bases lay outside the gene matches. Per the germline V gene, CDR1 is SGHRS and CDR2 is YFSETQ. This CDR3 is built from 15 residues. This CDR3 reads CASSLRTGGNEKLFF. CDR3 DNA: TGCGCCAGCAGCTTGCGAACAGGGGGGAATGAAAAACTGTTTTTT.

This chain links TRBV28 with TRBJ1-2; maybe TRBD1 (5 bases). The V gene's germline CDR1 is MDHEN and CDR2 SYDVKM. V lost 6 bases, J lost 0 bases, and 20 bases lay in between. The CDR3 runs to 17 residues. CDR3 DNA sequence: TGTGCCAGCAGCATTATTGGGGGAAGGGATCCTAACTATGGCTACACCTTC. Its protein product is CASSIIGGRDPNYGYTF.

The chain recombines TRBV5-1 with TRBJ1-1; D is uncertain. Trimming removed 1 base from V and 1 base from J, with 11 bases in between. This CDR3 region has 15 residues. The germline gives CDR1 SGHRS, CDR2 YFSETQ. The CDR3 protein is CASSLSVAGNTEAFF. The CDR3 DNA reads as TGCGCCAGCAGCTTGTCGGTGGCGGGGAACACTGAAGCTTTCTTT.

The rearrangement joins TRBV10-2 to TRBJ2-1; D remains ambiguous. V lost 4 bases and J lost 7, with 11 bases in between. Germline CDR1 and CDR2: WSHSY and SAAADI. This CDR3 is built from 13 residues. This CDR3 is CASSGSSPNEQFF. The DNA for the CDR3 is TGCGCCAGCAGTGGGTCCTCTCCGAATGAGCAGTTCTTC.

This chain uses TRBV10-3 with TRBJ1-1; D ambiguous. The CDR3 consists of 15 residues. The V end was cut by 6 bases, the J end by 2 bases, with 16 bases between. Looked up from germline, CDR1 is ENHRY and CDR2 is SYGVKD. The CDR3 sequence: CAIRPGLGINTEAFF. For the CDR3, the DNA is TGTGCCATCAGGCCAGGCCTCGGAATAAACACTGAAGCTTTCTTT.

The rearrangement uses TRBV5-6 and TRBJ1-2, with unresolved D. The V end lost 0 bases, the J end lost 1 base, and 7 bases lay between the germline ends. CDR3 size: 14 residues. Germline CDR1 and CDR2: SGHDT and YYEEEE. CDR3: CASSLGRLNYGYTF. The CDR3 coding sequence is TGTGCCAGCAGCTTGGGGAGGCTTAACTATGGCTACACCTTC.

This chain uses TRBV4-3 with TRBJ1-1, with 7 bases that match TRBD1. Per the germline V gene, CDR1 is LGHNA and CDR2 is YSLEER. The CDR3 sequence is 14 residues long. J gave up 10 bases and V 3 bases, and 11 bases lay outside the gene matches. The CDR3 loop is CASSHAGSRQGAFF. In DNA form, the CDR3 reads TGCGCCAGCAGCCACGCCGGCTCGCGACAGGGAGCTTTCTTT.

This sequence joins TRBV5-1 and TRBJ2-7, with 7 positions matching TRBD2. V lost 4 bases to trimming and J lost 3 bases; unmatched junction nucleotides: 4. Germline CDR1 is SGHRS and CDR2 is YFSETQ. CDR3 length equals 13 residues. DNA of the CDR3: TGCGCCAGCAGCCTGGGGGGGATCTACGAGCAGTACTTC. Translation: CASSLGGIYEQYF.

This clone was seen only a few times. This chain joins TRBV3-1 (or the pseudogene TRBV3-2) and TRBJ1-4; D may be TRBD1 (5 bases). The ends were cut back, 4 bases at V and 5 bases at J, with 11 bases in the middle. The CDR3 runs to 14 residues. The germline V gene has CDR1 LGHDT and CDR2 YNNKEL (reference sequence). In nucleotides, the CDR3 is TGTGCCAGCAGCCGGGGGTCCCAAAATGAAAAACTGTTTTTT. This sequence encodes CASSRGSQNEKLFF.